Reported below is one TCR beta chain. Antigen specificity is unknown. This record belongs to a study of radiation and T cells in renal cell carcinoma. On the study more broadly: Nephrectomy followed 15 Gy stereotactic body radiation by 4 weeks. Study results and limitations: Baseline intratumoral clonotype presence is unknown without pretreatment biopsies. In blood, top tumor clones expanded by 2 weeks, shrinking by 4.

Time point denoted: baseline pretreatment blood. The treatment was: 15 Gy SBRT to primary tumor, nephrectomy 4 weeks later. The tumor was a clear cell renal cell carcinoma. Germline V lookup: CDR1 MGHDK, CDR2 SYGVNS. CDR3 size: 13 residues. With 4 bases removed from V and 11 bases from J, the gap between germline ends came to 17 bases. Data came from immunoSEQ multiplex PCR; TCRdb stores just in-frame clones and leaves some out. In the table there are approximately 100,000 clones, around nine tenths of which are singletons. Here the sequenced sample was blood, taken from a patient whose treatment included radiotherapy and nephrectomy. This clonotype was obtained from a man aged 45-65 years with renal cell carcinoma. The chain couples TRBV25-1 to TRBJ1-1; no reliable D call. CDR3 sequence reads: CASSASPEREAFF. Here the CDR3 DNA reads TGTGCCAGCAGTGCCTCCCCAGAGCGAGAGGCTTTCTTT.